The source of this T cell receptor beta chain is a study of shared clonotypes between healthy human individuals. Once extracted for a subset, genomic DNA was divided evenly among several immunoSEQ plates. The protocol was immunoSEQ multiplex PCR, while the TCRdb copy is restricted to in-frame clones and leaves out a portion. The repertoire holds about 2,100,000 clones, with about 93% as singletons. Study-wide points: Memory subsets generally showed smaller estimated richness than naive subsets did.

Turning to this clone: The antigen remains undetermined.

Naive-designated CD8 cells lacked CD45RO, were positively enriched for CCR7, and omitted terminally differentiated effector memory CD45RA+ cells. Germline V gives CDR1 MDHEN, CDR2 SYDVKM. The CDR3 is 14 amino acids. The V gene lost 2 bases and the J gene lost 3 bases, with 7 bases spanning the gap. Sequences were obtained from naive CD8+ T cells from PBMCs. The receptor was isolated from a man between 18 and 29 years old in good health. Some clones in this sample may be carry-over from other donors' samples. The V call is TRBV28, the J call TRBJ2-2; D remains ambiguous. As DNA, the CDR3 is TGTGCCAGCAGTTTAAACGAGCACACCGGGGAGCTGTTTTTT. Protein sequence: CASSLNEHTGELFF.